Presented here are 13 T cell receptor beta chains from one specimen sequenced in a study of cytomegalovirus exposure and HLA in healthy donors. The PCR ran on 60 Vbeta and 13 Jbeta primers. Using immunoSEQ multiplex PCR, the repertoire was profiled, and TCRdb retains in-frame clones only, with some absent. The sample has some 200,000 clones; roughly three quarters are singletons. The specimen sequenced was PBMCs. The receptors here all came from a man aged 45-60 years in good health and CMV-seronegative.

The chain is built from TRBV9 and TRBJ1-1; D gene unclear. CDR1 is SGDLS and CDR2 is YYNGEE in the germline V gene. The CDR3 is 14 residues long. V gave up 0 bases and J gave up 4 bases, with 10 bases separating them. The CDR3 DNA is TGTGCCAGCAGCGTAGGAGGGTTCGGCACTGAAGCTTTCTTT. Translation: CASSVGGFGTEAFF.

The rearrangement links TRBV15 to TRBJ1-4, with D possibly TRBD1 on 6 matching bases. The CDR3 runs to 16 residues. V lost 0 bases to trimming and J lost 0 bases, with 8 bases between them. Per the germline V gene, CDR1 is LNHNV and CDR2 is YYDKDF (reference sequence). CDR3 region: CATSRDRTATNEKLFF. The CDR3 DNA sequence: TGTGCCACCAGCAGAGATAGGACAGCAACTAATGAAAAACTGTTTTTT.

V and J are TRBV6-1 and TRBJ2-7; the match to TRBD2 covers 9 bases. The germline CDR1 and CDR2 sequences are MNHNS and SASEGT. The CDR3 runs 17 residues. The ends lost 1 base at V and 3 bases at J; junction bases unmatched: 10. The CDR3 here is CASSEGLAGRFLYEQYF. DNA of the CDR3: TGTGCCAGCAGTGAAGGCCTAGCGGGACGGTTCCTCTACGAGCAGTACTTC.

V usage is TRBV27 and J usage is TRBJ2-1; TRBD2 matches 8 bases. CDR1 and CDR2 (germline): MNHEY, SMNVEV (reference sequence). Germline trimming cut 3 bases from V and 6 bases from J; bases unmatched to any gene: 7. The CDR3 has 15 residues. The CDR3 DNA is TGTGCCAGCAGTTTTCGGGGGGGGTATCTCAATGAGCAGTTCTTC. Translated, it gives CASSFRGGYLNEQFF.

The J gene is TRBJ1-2, the V gene TRBV28; TRBD1 might be the D (5 bases). In germline, CDR1 is MDHEN, CDR2 SYDVKM. V dropped 2 bases and J dropped 7 bases, with 14 bases sitting between them. The CDR3 length is 14 residues. DNA for the CDR3: TGTGCCAGCAGTTTACCGACAGCGCCGACTGGCTACACCTTC. Protein: CASSLPTAPTGYTF.

The chain carries TRBV7-9 and TRBJ2-5; 11 bases align to TRBD2. Germline assignment: CDR1 SEHNR and CDR2 FQNEAQ (reference sequence). V lost 6 bases and J lost 5; bases outside the gene matches: 5. The CDR3 runs 14 residues. The CDR3 DNA reads TGTGCCAGCAGGTTACTAGCGGGAGTTGAGACCCAGTACTTC. It encodes CASRLLAGVETQYF.

This chain joins TRBV5-1 and TRBJ2-1; 7 bases line up with TRBD1. CDR3 length equals 16 residues. Looked up from germline, CDR1 is SGHRS and CDR2 is YFSETQ. V shed 1 base and J 4 bases; nucleotides not matched to a gene: 8. CDR3 protein: CASSLYPGTAYNEQFF. CDR3 sequence (DNA): TGCGCCAGCAGCTTGTATCCAGGGACAGCTTACAATGAGCAGTTCTTC.

This clone was counted a few times. The J gene is TRBJ2-3, the V gene TRBV28; 11 bases agree with TRBD2. This CDR3 is 17 amino acids long. V was pared by 0 bases and J by 2 bases, with 4 bases of the junction left unmatched. CDR1 and CDR2 from the germline V gene are MDHEN and SYDVKM. CDR3 sequence reads: CASSLWGLADSTDTQYF. The CDR3 DNA reads as TGTGCCAGCAGTTTATGGGGACTAGCGGATTCCACAGATACGCAGTATTTT.

This chain connects TRBV5-6 to TRBJ2-6; D is possibly TRBD1 (6 bases). CDR3 length equals 17 residues. In germline, CDR1 is SGHDT, CDR2 YYEEEE. Between the trimmed V and J ends, which lost 2 bases and 0 bases, there was a span of 12 bases. In DNA form, the CDR3 reads TGTGCCAGCAGCTTTTATCAGGGGTCCTCTGGGGCCAACGTCCTGACTTTC. It specifies CASSFYQGSSGANVLTF. Filled out from reference TRBV5-6 and TRBJ2-6, the complete variable domain reads DAGVTQSPTHLIKTRGQQVTLRCSPKSGHDTVSWYQQALGQGPQFIFQYYEEEERQRGNFPDRFSGHQFPNYSSELNVNALLLGDSALYLCASSFYQGSSGANVLTFGAGSRLTVL.

The rearrangement links TRBV19 to TRBJ2-4; no clear D. CDR1 is LNHDA and CDR2 is SQIVND in the germline V gene (reference sequence). The CDR3 is made up of 13 amino acids. V was shortened by 6 bases and J by 5 bases, with 11 bases between the two germline ends. CDR3 loop: CASSLVAENIQYF. CDR3 DNA: TGTGCCAGTAGCTTAGTTGCGGAAAACATTCAGTACTTC.

The chain uses TRBV27 and TRBJ1-1; D call uncertain. The germline V and J ends were trimmed by 5 bases and 4 bases, with 17 bases remaining between them. Per germline, CDR1 MNHEY and CDR2 SMNVEV (reference sequence). This CDR3 has 15 amino acids. The CDR3 region has the DNA TGTGCCAGCAGTACGCGGGCCCCCAAGGGCACTGAAGCTTTCTTT. It yields the protein CASSTRAPKGTEAFF.

A remark on this clone: At one boundary the junction diverges from the germline segment, which might be a read error. The chain carries TRBV28 and TRBJ2-1, with 10 bases lining up with TRBD1. CDR1 and CDR2 (germline): MDHEN, SYDVKM. This CDR3 region has 15 residues. In DNA form, the CDR3 reads TGTGCCAGCAGTCTCCGGGACAGGGGCTACCATGAGCAGTTCTTC. Translated: CASSLRDRGYHEQFF.

The V and J genes are TRBV7-3 and TRBJ2-5; a possible D gene is TRBD1 (5 bases). Germline lookup yields CDR1 SGHTA and CDR2 FQGTGA. Trimming left V 2 bases short and J 5 bases short, with 12 bases between. This CDR3 comprises 14 residues. The CDR3 DNA follows: TGTGCCAGCAGCTTACTGGGGCCCACGGAGACCCAGTACTTC. It is translated as CASSLLGPTETQYF.